The T cell receptor beta chain described here comes from a study of shared clonotypes between healthy human individuals. Trimming took off 7 bases at V and 0 bases at J, with 9 bases between the two ends. Germline V gene lookup returns CDR1 MDHEN and CDR2 SYDVKM. This CDR3 is built from 13 residues. Assay: immunoSEQ multiplex PCR; the TCRdb copy retains only in-frame clones and omits some. The sample yields about 2.5 million clones, about 90% seen once. Partitioning of CD4+ cells yielded a CD45RA+ naive subset and a CD45RA-negative memory subset. The sequencing input was naive CD4+ T cells from PBMCs. Subset: CD45RA+ positively selected. The chain combines TRBV28 with TRBJ1-2; no reliable D call. The clonotype was recovered from a man aged 18 to 30 in good health. Some clones in this sample may be carry-over from other donors' samples. The CDR3 DNA reads TGTGCCAGCATGTCCATTGCTAACTATGGCTACACCTTC. This gives the protein CASMSIANYGYTF.